The T cell receptor beta chain described here comes from a study of CD8+ T cells in alopecia areata. Findings and caveats of the study: Researchers report lesional scalp, most notably alopecia totalis/universalis, outstripped normal scalp in clonality. Normal skin's resident alphabeta T cells are also sequenced in scalp samples.

This clone was observed once. No antigen is known for it. The CDR3 sequence is 14 residues long. CDR1 is KGHSH and CDR2 is LQKENI in the germline V gene. The J segment lost 6 bases and the V segment lost 3 bases, leaving 6 bases of the junction unmatched. Specimens obtained from alopecia areata patients comprised lesional scalp punch biopsies and peripheral blood. The authors extracted RNA and reverse transcribed it into cDNA as the sequencing template. TCRdb's table, derived via immunoSEQ multiplex PCR, lists solely in-frame clones and lacks some. The sample includes fewer than 150,000 clones, around three fifths of them seen just once.

The V and J genes are TRBV18 and TRBJ1-2, with TRBD1 identical over 8 bases. Sequences were derived from CD4+ T cells sorted from blood, sampled at week 0. The TCR comes from a human donor with alopecia areata. CDR3: CASSPTGEYNGYTF. Written as DNA, the CDR3 is TGTGCCAGCTCACCGACAGGGGAGTATAATGGCTACACCTTC.